The rows below give T cell receptor beta chains drawn from one sample of a study of T cell responses to AZD1222 COVID-19 vaccine. Sequencing used immunoSEQ multiplex PCR; TCRdb keeps in-frame clones, though not all of them. This sample has some 140,000 clones; more than 85% occur once, and the top ten carry just over 3%. The sample consisted of peripheral blood, taken on day 0 of AZD1222 vaccination. Every receptor here comes from an adult in good health. Both conserved end residues are part of each CDR3.

V	J	CDR3
TRBV19	TRBJ2-1	CASSIVAGNPYNEQFF
TRBV19	TRBJ1-5	CASSLTGVRNQPQHF
TRBV2	TRBJ2-2	CASSERTGLSGELFF
TRBV4-2	TRBJ1-5	CASSQATDNQPQHF
TRBV10-3	TRBJ1-1	CAISTGTVNTEAFF
TRBV28	TRBJ1-3	CASRFTGAGAGGNTIYF
TRBV28	TRBJ2-3	CASSILLAEGTYTDTQYF
TRBV3-1/TRBV3-2	TRBJ2-6	CASSQGIPSGANVLTF
TRBV3-1/TRBV3-2	TRBJ2-7	CASSQSRTYEQYF
TRBV27	TRBJ2-1	CASSPGLAGASEQFF
TRBV20-1	TRBJ1-2	CSAHIGAGYTF
TRBV5-4	TRBJ1-2	CASSSLGGAVTANLFYGYTF
TRBV5-1	TRBJ2-7	CASSFTSSLEQYF
TRBV27	TRBJ1-1	CASSPRTGWEAFF
TRBV9	TRBJ2-1	CASSVTVLGFSYNEQFF
TRBV2	TRBJ1-1	CASSARGPEAFF
TRBV5-4	TRBJ2-7	CASSPGLAGDLYEQYF
TRBV14	TRBJ1-6	CASSHRGRDSPLHF
TRBV20-1	TRBJ2-2	CSASQTSGRGGELFF
TRBV19	TRBJ1-4	CASSIGYNLFF
TRBV3-1/TRBV3-2	TRBJ2-3	CASSLQVPLTSGRGTDTQYF
TRBV29-1	TRBJ2-1	CSVLGISGSSYNEQFF
TRBV12-5	TRBJ1-5	CASGLDDSRVANQPQHF
TRBV28	TRBJ1-2	CASSPPGREYGYTF
TRBV20-1	TRBJ1-1	CSASGERWNTEAFF